The entry that follows covers one TCR beta chain sequence. Its antigen is undetermined. These data belong to a study of regulatory T cells in long-lasting Graves disease. Overall study findings and caveats: It was peripheral blood alone, not thyroid tissue, that was studied.

Building of the TCR beta libraries involved iRepertoire HTBI primers and Arm-PCR of CDR3 regions. As originally analysed: Analysis of the samples identified over 60 TRBV and over 13 TRBJ segments. TCRdb reprocessed the multiplex PCR reads via MiXCR and lists one record per CDR3 protein. TCRdb, not the authors, supplied the V and J calls. The top ten clones hold about 11% of a sample with some 600,000 distinct CDR3 sequences, more than 15% of them seen once. Time point given: newly diagnosed GD, antithyroid drugs for less than 3 months. Following extraction of RNA from PBMCs, that RNA was used to make the TCR library. V was clipped by 2 bases and J by 6 bases; unmatched bases: 7. Germline CDR1 is MGHDK and CDR2 is SYGVNS. The CDR3 length is 16 residues. The sample also formed part of further work on T cells in Graves' hyperthyroidism and ophthalmopathy. That investigation notes: It was uncontrolled infection, other autoimmune disease, pregnancy or lactation that excluded patients.

The sequence came from a man younger than 35 with Graves disease. The specimen was peripheral blood mononuclear cells (PBMCs), collected at new diagnosis, from a patient treated with antithyroid drugs. V gene TRBV25-1 combines with J gene TRBJ2-2; TRBD1 matches at 9 bases. CDR3 nucleotide sequence: TGTGCCAGCAGTGAAATCGGGACAGGGATTCCCGGGGAGCTGTTTTTT. Translated: CASSEIGTGIPGELFF. The whole variable domain, remainder taken from reference TRBV25-1 and TRBJ2-2, is EADIYQTPRYLVIGTGKKITLECSQTMGHDKMYWYQQDPGMELHLIHYSYGVNSTEKGDLSSESTVSRIRTEHFPLTLESARPSHTSQYLCASSEIGTGIPGELFFGEGSRLTVL.